The rows below give T cell receptor beta chains drawn from one sample of a study of blood T cell repertoires in COVID-19. The method was immunoSEQ multiplex PCR; TCRdb's version includes in-frame clones alone and lacks a portion of them. The sample lists about 39,000 clones, roughly 82% occurring once. The sequencing input was peripheral blood. These receptors came from a man aged 45 to 65 with active or convalescent COVID-19. Both conserved end residues are part of each CDR3. Each record gives: J gene, clone size, D gene, V gene, CDR3 DNA, CDR3 protein. The D gene is left open where the match is weak. Rows give clone size only sometimes, using once, few, many, or a class for an expanded clone.

TRBJ1-1,NA,NA,TRBV2,TGTGCCAGCAGTCGCCGCCCAGACAGGTTGAACACTGAAGCTTTCTTT,CASSRRPDRLNTEAFF
TRBJ1-6,NA,NA,TRBV9,TGTGCCAGCAGCGAGGAGGGGTTGCCACCCCTCCACTTT,CASSEEGLPPLHF
TRBJ2-7,NA,NA,TRBV10-3,TGTGCCATCAGTCAGACAGTACTTTCCTACGAGCAGTACTTC,CAISQTVLSYEQYF
TRBJ2-7,NA,NA,TRBV11-2,TGTGCCAGCAGCTTGCTGCCCAGCTCCTACGAGCAGTACTTC,CASSLLPSSYEQYF
TRBJ2-1,NA,NA,TRBV18,TGTGCCAGCTCACCTCAGAATGAGCAGTTCTTC,CASSPQNEQFF
TRBJ2-3,few,TRBD2,TRBV11-2,TGTGCCAGCAGAGGGACTAGCGGGGTCCGGGGCACAGATACGCAGTATTTT,CASRGTSGVRGTDTQYF
TRBJ2-1,NA,NA,TRBV27,TGTGCCAGCAGTTTAGCGGCTAGCAGCCTCTCCTACAATGAGCAGTTCTTC,CASSLAASSLSYNEQFF
TRBJ1-1,NA,NA,TRBV6-5,TGTGCCAGCAGTTACTCAAGGCCTAGCTCGAACACTGAAGCTTTCTTT,CASSYSRPSSNTEAFF
TRBJ1-5,NA,NA,TRBV11-2,TGTGCCAGCAGCTTAGTAAGTCGGGGTAAAGGGAGAAGCAATCAGCCCCAGCATTTT,CASSLVSRGKGRSNQPQHF
TRBJ2-7,NA,TRBD1,TRBV5-5,TGTGCCAGCAGCCCCCGGGGCAGGGGGCAGGACGAGCAGTACTTC,CASSPRGRGQDEQYF
TRBJ1-4,NA,NA,TRBV18,TGTGCCAGCTCACCACAGCACGCTAATGAAAAACTGTTTTTT,CASSPQHANEKLFF
TRBJ1-1,few,NA,TRBV13,TGTGCCAGCAGCTTAGTTGGGGGCGAAGCTTTCTTT,CASSLVGGEAFF
TRBJ2-4,NA,NA,TRBV6-6,TGTGCCAGCAGTTCGGGTAACATTCAGTACTTC,CASSSGNIQYF
TRBJ1-1,NA,NA,TRBV12-3/TRBV12-4,TGTGCCAGCAGTTTGTACACCTACACTGAAGCTTTCTTT,CASSLYTYTEAFF
TRBJ1-1,NA,NA,TRBV6-5,TGTGCCAGCAGTACAGACAGAAAAGCTGAAGCTTTCTTT,CASSTDRKAEAFF
TRBJ1-1,NA,NA,TRBV9,TGTGCCAGCAGCGTAAACAGCTACACTGAAGCTTTCTTT,CASSVNSYTEAFF